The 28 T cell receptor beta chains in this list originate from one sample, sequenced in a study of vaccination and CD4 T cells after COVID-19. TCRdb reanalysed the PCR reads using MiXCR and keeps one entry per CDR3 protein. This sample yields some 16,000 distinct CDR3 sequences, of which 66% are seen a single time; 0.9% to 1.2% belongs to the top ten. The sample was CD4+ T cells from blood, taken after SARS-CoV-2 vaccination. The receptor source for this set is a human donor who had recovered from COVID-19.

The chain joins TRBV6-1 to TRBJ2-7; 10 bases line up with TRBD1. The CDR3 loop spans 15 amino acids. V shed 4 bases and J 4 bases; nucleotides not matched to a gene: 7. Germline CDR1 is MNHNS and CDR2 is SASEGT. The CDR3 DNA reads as TGTGCCAGCAGTGTTTTGACAGGGGGCCTTTACGAGCAGTACTTC. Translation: CASSVLTGGLYEQYF.

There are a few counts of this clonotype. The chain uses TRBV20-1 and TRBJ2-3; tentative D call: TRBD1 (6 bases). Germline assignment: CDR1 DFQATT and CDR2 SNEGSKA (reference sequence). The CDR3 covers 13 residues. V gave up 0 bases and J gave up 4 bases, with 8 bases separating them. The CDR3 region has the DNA TGCAGTGCTAGAGAGCAGGGGCCAGATACGCAGTATTTT. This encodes CSAREQGPDTQYF.

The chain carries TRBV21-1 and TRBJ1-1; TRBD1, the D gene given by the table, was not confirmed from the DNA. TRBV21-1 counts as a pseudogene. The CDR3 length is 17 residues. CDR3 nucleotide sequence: TGTGCCAGCGAGTTGCCGGGACAGGGGGTAATGAACACTGAAGCTTTCTTT. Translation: CASELPGQGVMNTEAFF.

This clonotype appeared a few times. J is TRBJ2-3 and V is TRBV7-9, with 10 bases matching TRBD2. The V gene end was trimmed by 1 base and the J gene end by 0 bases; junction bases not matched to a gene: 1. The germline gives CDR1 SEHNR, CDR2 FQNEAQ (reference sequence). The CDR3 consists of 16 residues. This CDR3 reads CASSLGLAGSTDTQYF. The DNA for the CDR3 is TGTGCCAGCAGCTTAGGACTAGCGGGTAGCACAGATACGCAGTATTTT.

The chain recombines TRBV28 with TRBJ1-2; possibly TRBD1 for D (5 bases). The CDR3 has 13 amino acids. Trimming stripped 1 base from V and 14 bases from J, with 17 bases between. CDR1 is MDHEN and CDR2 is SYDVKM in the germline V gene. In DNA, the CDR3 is TGTGCCAGCAGTTTATCCTCCAGGGAGGATGGAACCTTC. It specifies CASSLSSREDGTF.

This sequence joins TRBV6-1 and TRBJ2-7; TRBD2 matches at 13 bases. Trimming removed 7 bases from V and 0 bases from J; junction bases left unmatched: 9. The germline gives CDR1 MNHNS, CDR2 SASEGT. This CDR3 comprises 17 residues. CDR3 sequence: CASKGLAGVWSSYEQYF. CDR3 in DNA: TGTGCCAGCAAAGGACTAGCGGGAGTTTGGAGCTCCTACGAGCAGTACTTC.

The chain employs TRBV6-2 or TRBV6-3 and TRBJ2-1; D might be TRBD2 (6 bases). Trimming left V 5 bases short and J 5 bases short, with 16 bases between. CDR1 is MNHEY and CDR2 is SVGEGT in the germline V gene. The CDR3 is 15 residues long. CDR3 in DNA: TGTGCCAGCAGTCGGCTAGCGCGGGTTAACAATGAGCAGTTCTTC. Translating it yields CASSRLARVNNEQFF.

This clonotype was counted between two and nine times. DNA of the CDR3: TGTGCCTGGAGTGTACGTGGGGGTATTAGCAATCAGCCCCAGCATTTT. Encoded protein: CAWSVRGGISNQPQHF. The chain uses TRBV30 and TRBJ1-5, with a tentative D call TRBD1 (5 bases). V was trimmed by 0 bases and J by 0 bases, leaving 12 bases between them. The CDR3 is 16 residues long. Germline V CDR1 and CDR2: GTSNPN, SVGIG (reference sequence).

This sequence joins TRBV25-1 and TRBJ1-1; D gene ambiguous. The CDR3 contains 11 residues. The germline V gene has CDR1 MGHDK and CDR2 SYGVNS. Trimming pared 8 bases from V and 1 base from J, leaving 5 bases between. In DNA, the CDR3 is TGTGCCAGCGCAGAGAACACTGAAGCTTTCTTT. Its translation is CASAENTEAFF.

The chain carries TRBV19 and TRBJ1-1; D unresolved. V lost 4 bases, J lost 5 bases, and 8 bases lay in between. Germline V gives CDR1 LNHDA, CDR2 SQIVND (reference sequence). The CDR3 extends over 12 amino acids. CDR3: CASSRAGTEAFF. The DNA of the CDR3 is TGTGCCAGTAGTAGGGCCGGGACTGAAGCTTTCTTT.

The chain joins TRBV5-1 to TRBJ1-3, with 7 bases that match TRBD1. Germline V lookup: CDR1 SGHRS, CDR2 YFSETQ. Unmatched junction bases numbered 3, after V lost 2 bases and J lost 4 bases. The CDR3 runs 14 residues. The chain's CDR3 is CASSFGTAGNTIYF. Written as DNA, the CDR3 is TGCGCCAGCAGCTTCGGGACAGCGGGAAACACCATATATTTT.

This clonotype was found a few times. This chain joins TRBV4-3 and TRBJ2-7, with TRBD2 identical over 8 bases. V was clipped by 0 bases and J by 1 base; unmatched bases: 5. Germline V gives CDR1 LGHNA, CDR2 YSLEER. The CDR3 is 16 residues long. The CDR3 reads CASSQDGTSGSYEQYF. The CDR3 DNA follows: TGCGCCAGCAGCCAAGATGGCACTAGCGGTTCCTACGAGCAGTACTTC.

DNA of the CDR3: TGTGCCAGCAGTTTATCGGGCAGGGTTTGGGGCTATGGCTACACCTTC. Translating gives CASSLSGRVWGYGYTF. The chain has TRBV27 and TRBJ1-2; D is perhaps TRBD1 (5 bases). Germline-derived CDR1 and CDR2 are MNHEY and SMNVEV (reference sequence). Trimming took 0 bases from V and 4 from J, leaving 15 bases between them. This CDR3 comprises 16 residues.

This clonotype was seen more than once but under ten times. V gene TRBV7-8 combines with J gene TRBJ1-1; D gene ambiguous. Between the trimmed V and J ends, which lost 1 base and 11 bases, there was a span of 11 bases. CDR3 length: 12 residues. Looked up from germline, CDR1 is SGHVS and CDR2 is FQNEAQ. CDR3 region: CASSLVMEMAFF. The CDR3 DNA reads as TGTGCCAGCAGCTTAGTTATGGAGATGGCTTTCTTT.

In DNA form, the CDR3 reads TGTGCCAGCTCACCACCGAGGACAGGGTCAGATACGCAGTATTTT. Translating gives CASSPPRTGSDTQYF. V and J are TRBV18 and TRBJ2-3, with 8 bases identical to TRBD1. V lost 0 bases, J lost 4 bases, and 3 bases stayed unmatched. Germline CDR1 reads KGHSH; CDR2 reads LQKENI. The CDR3 loop spans 15 amino acids.

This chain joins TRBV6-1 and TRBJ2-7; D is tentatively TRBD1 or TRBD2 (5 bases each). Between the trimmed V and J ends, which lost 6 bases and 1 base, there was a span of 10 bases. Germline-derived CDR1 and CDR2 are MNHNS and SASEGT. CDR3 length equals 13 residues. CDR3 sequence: CASRWDRSYEQYF. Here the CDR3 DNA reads TGTGCCAGCAGGTGGGACCGATCCTACGAGCAGTACTTC.

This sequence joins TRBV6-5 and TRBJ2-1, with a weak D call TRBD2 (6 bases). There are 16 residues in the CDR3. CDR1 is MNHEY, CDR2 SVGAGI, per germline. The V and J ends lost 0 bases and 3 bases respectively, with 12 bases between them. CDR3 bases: TGTGCCAGCAGTTACTCCGGAGGGCAGTACTACAATGAGCAGTTCTTC. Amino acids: CASSYSGGQYYNEQFF.

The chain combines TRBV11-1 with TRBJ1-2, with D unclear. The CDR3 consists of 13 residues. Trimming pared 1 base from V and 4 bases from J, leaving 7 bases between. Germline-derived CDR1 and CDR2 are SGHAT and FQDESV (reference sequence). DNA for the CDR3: TGTGCCAGCAGCTTAGATGGAGGCTATGGCTACACCTTC. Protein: CASSLDGGYGYTF.

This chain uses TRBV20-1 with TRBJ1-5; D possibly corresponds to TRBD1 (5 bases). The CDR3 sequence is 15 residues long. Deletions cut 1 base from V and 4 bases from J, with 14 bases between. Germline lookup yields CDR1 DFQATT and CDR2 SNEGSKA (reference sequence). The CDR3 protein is CSARGGGSPNQPQHF. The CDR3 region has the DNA TGCAGTGCTAGAGGGGGGGGGAGTCCAAATCAGCCCCAGCATTTT.

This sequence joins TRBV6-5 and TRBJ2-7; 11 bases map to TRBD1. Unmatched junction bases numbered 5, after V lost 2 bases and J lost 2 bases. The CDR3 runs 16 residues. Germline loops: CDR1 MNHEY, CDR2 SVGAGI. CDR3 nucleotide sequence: TGTGCCAGCAGTTACCGCGGACAGGGGGCCGCCTACGAGCAGTACTTC. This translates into CASSYRGQGAAYEQYF.

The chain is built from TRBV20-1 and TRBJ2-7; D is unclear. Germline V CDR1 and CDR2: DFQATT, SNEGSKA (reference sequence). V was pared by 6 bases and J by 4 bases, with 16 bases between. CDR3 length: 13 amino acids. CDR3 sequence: CSAPRVTLYEQYF. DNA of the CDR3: TGCAGTGCCCCTAGGGTGACCCTTTACGAGCAGTACTTC.

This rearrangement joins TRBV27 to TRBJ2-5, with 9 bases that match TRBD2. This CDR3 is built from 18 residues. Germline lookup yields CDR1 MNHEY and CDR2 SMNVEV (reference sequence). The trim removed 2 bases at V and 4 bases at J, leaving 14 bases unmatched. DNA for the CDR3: TGTGCCAGCAGTTTAAAGCGGGGGGACCCATACAGACGAGAGACCCAGTACTTC. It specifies CASSLKRGDPYRRETQYF.

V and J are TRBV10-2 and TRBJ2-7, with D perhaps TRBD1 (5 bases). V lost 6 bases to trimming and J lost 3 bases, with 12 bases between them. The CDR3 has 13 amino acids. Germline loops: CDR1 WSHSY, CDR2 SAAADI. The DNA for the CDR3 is TGCGCCAGCAGCAGGGATATCTACTACGAGCAGTACTTC. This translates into CASSRDIYYEQYF.

Here the CDR3 reads CASTQGAGDTQYF. DNA of the CDR3: TGTGCCAGCACCCAAGGGGCAGGAGATACGCAGTATTTT. This sequence joins TRBV7-9 and TRBJ2-3, with D perhaps TRBD1 (5 bases). The germline V and J ends were trimmed by 7 bases and 5 bases, with 13 bases remaining between them. The CDR3 is 13 residues long. Germline loops: CDR1 SEHNR, CDR2 FQNEAQ (reference sequence).

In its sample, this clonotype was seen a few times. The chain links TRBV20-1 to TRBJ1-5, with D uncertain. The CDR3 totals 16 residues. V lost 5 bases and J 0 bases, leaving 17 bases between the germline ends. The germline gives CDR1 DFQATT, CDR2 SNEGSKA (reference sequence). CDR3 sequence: CSASSPGRYSNQPQHF. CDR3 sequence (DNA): TGCAGTGCTTCCTCTCCGGGCCGTTATAGCAATCAGCCCCAGCATTTT.

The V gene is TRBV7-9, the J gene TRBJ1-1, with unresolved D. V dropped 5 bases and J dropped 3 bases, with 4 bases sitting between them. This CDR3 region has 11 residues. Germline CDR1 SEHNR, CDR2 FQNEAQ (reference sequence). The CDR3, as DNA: TGTGCCAGCAGCCTCGACACTGAAGCTTTCTTT. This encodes CASSLDTEAFF. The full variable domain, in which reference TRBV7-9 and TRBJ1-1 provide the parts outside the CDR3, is DTGVSQNPRHKITKRGQNVTFRCDPISEHNRLYWYRQTLGQGPEFLTYFQNEAQLEKSRLLSDRFSAERPKGSFSTLEIQRTEQGDSAMYLCASSLDTEAFFGQGTRLTVV.

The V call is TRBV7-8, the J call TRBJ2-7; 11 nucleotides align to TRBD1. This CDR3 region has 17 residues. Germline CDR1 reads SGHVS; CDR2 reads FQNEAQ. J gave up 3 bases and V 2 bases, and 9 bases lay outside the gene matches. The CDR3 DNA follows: TGTGCCAGCAGCTTAAATTTCGGGACAGGGGGTCTCTACGAGCAGTACTTC. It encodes CASSLNFGTGGLYEQYF.

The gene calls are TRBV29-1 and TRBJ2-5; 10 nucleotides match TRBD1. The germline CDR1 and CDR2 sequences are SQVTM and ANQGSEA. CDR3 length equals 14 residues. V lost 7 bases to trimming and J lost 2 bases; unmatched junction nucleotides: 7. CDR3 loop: CSGQGAKNQETQYF. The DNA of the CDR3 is TGCAGCGGACAGGGGGCGAAAAATCAAGAGACCCAGTACTTC. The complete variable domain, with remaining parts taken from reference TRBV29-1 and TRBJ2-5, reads SAVISQKPSRDICQRGTSLTIQCQVDSQVTMMFWYRQQPGQSLTLIATANQGSEATYESGFVIDKFPISRPNLTFSTLTVSNMSPEDSSIYLCSGQGAKNQETQYFGPGTRLLVL.